One sample yielded the 18 T cell receptor beta chains listed below, sequenced in a study of T cells in localized non-small cell lung cancer. TCRdb's table, derived via immunoSEQ multiplex PCR, lists solely in-frame clones and lacks some. Counted here are 2,000 or so clones, nearly 20% occurring once; the ten biggest clones make up approximately 16%. The sequences come from lung tumor tissue, collected before any cancer treatment. These receptors originate from a male donor aged 60 or older with stage I lung adenocarcinoma.

The V gene is TRBV11-3, the J gene TRBJ2-5; no firm D call. The CDR3 is 14 amino acids. The V end lost 8 bases, the J end lost 2 bases, and 15 bases lay between the germline ends. Germline V lookup: CDR1 SGHNT, CDR2 YENEEA. CDR3 residues: CASQTQPGQETQYF. The CDR3 coding sequence is TGTGCCAGCCAAACACAGCCCGGACAAGAGACCCAGTACTTC.

J is TRBJ2-7 and V is TRBV11-3, with TRBD1 matching over 11 bases. Germline V gives CDR1 SGHNT, CDR2 YENEEA. The CDR3 is 17 amino acids. With V trimmed by 7 bases and J by 3 bases, 14 bases remained unmatched. This chain's CDR3 is CASTTEREGTGGYEQYF. For the CDR3, the DNA is TGTGCCAGCACCACAGAGAGAGAGGGGACAGGGGGCTACGAGCAGTACTTC.

By proportion, this clone is medium-sized. The chain uses TRBV6-8 and TRBJ1-5, with TRBD1 identical over 8 bases. The CDR3 extends over 16 amino acids. The junction had 7 bases not matched to a gene; V was cut back by 6 bases and J by 0 bases. Germline assignment: CDR1 MNHGY and CDR2 SAAAGT. CDR3 in amino acids: CASSSSTGVSNQPQHF. The DNA for the CDR3 is TGTGCCAGCAGCTCTTCGACAGGGGTTAGCAATCAGCCCCAGCATTTT.

This clone has only one observation. The V call is TRBV19, the J call TRBJ1-6; maybe TRBD1 (5 bases). Deletions cut 6 bases from V and 7 bases from J, with 10 bases between. The CDR3 spans 13 residues. Germline V CDR1 and CDR2: LNHDA, SQIVND (reference sequence). The CDR3 here is CASSPGGNSPLHF. In DNA form, the CDR3 reads TGTGCCAGTAGCCCTGGGGGGAATTCACCCCTCCACTTT.

Sample share makes this clone large. This rearrangement joins TRBV19 to TRBJ1-6; 9 nucleotides line up with TRBD1. The CDR3 is made up of 15 amino acids. Germline V lookup: CDR1 LNHDA, CDR2 SQIVND (reference sequence). The V gene end was trimmed by 5 bases and the J gene end by 14 bases; junction bases not matched to a gene: 13. The CDR3 DNA follows: TGTGCCAGTAGTGCCGGGACAGGGATTTCATTAGCCCTCCACTTT. It encodes CASSAGTGISLALHF. Supplemented by reference TRBV19 and TRBJ1-6, the full variable domain reads DGGITQSPKYLFRKEGQNVTLSCEQNLNHDAMYWYRQDPGQGLRLIYYSQIVNDFQKGDIAEGYSVSREKKESFPLTVTSAQKNPTAFYLCASSAGTGISLALHFGNGTRLTVT.

By share, this clone counts as large. V is TRBV11-3 and J is TRBJ1-5; D not resolved. V lost 2 bases and J 0 bases, leaving 11 bases between the germline ends. CDR1 SGHNT and CDR2 YENEEA come from the germline V gene. The CDR3 consists of 16 residues. This CDR3 reads CASSLTGTDSNQPQHF. DNA of the CDR3: TGTGCCAGCAGCTTAACGGGAACGGATAGCAATCAGCCCCAGCATTTT. Variable domain in full (rest from reference TRBV11-3 and TRBJ1-5): EAGVVQSPRYKIIEKKQPVAFWCNPISGHNTLYWYLQNLGQGPELLIRYENEEAVDDSQLPKDRFSAERLKGVDSTLKIQPAELGDSAVYLCASSLTGTDSNQPQHFGDGTRLSIL.

Sample share makes this clone medium-sized. V is TRBV11-3 and J is TRBJ2-1; TRBD1 matches at 8 bases. After removal of 4 bases from V and 6 bases from J, the junction contained 8 bases not matched to a gene. Germline CDR1 SGHNT, CDR2 YENEEA. CDR3 size: 15 residues. The CDR3 DNA reads TGTGCCAGCAGCTCGACAGGGGATCCCACCAATGAGCAGTTCTTC. It specifies CASSSTGDPTNEQFF. Supplemented by reference TRBV11-3 and TRBJ2-1, the full variable domain reads EAGVVQSPRYKIIEKKQPVAFWCNPISGHNTLYWYLQNLGQGPELLIRYENEEAVDDSQLPKDRFSAERLKGVDSTLKIQPAELGDSAVYLCASSSTGDPTNEQFFGPGTRLTVL.

The chain joins TRBV6-8 to TRBJ1-4; D is uncertain. Germline V lookup: CDR1 MNHGY, CDR2 SAAAGT. CDR3 length: 14 amino acids. Trimming stripped 7 bases from V and 6 bases from J, with 15 bases between. This CDR3 reads CASTLRPGDEKLFF. The CDR3 region has the DNA TGTGCCAGCACTCTAAGACCGGGTGATGAAAAACTGTTTTTT.

This chain uses TRBV6-7 with TRBJ2-7, with 7 bases fitting TRBD2. TRBV6-7 is given ORF status, its function remaining uncertain. Unmatched junction bases numbered 7, after V lost 4 bases and J lost 7 bases. The CDR3 loop spans 13 amino acids. The CDR3 reads CASSSIRGGEQYF. The DNA for the CDR3 is TGTGCCAGCAGTTCAATAAGGGGAGGGGAGCAGTACTTC.

The chain joins TRBV6-8 to TRBJ1-6; D call uncertain. CDR3 size: 15 residues. V lost 0 bases to trimming and J lost 7 bases, with 10 bases between them. CDR1 and CDR2 from the germline V gene are MNHGY and SAAAGT. The CDR3 sequence: CASSYSMMGNSPLHF. The CDR3 nucleotides read TGTGCCAGCAGTTACTCGATGATGGGCAATTCACCCCTCCACTTT.

This clone was seen a few times. The chain employs TRBV15 and TRBJ2-3; 8 bases match TRBD1. There are 16 residues in the CDR3. CDR1 is LNHNV and CDR2 is YYDKDF in the germline V gene (reference sequence). Unmatched junction bases numbered 10, after V lost 4 bases and J lost 4 bases. The CDR3 DNA follows: TGTGCCACCAGCAAAGGACAGGGAATTACAGCAGATACGCAGTATTTT. It translates to CATSKGQGITADTQYF.

This clone is deemed medium-sized. The chain uses TRBV1 and TRBJ2-7; TRBD1 is the table's D call and was not checked against the DNA. TRBV1 is assigned pseudogene status. The CDR3 totals 16 residues. The CDR3 is CASSLIEGRGLNEQYF. The CDR3, as DNA: TGCGCCAGCAGCCTAATCGAGGGCAGGGGGCTCAACGAGCAGTACTTC.

The chain is built from TRBV11-3 and TRBJ2-1; 8 positions agree with TRBD1. Trimming removed 5 bases from V and 5 bases from J; junction bases left unmatched: 5. Germline CDR1 SGHNT, CDR2 YENEEA. There are 14 residues in the CDR3. CDR3 sequence reads: CASSQPQGDNEQFF. CDR3 nucleotide sequence: TGTGCCAGCAGCCAACCACAGGGGGACAATGAGCAGTTCTTC.

The chain carries TRBV19 and TRBJ1-3; D is ambiguous. The length of the CDR3 is 15 residues. Germline V lookup: CDR1 LNHDA, CDR2 SQIVND (reference sequence). The V end was cut by 8 bases, the J end by 0 bases, with 14 bases between. CDR3 amino acids: CASDSADFSGNTIYF. DNA for the CDR3: TGTGCCAGTGACTCAGCGGACTTCTCTGGAAACACCATATATTTT.

This clone has just a few counts. The V and J genes are TRBV28 and TRBJ1-5, with a tentative D call TRBD1 (5 bases). This CDR3 is built from 19 residues. Germline assignment: CDR1 MDHEN and CDR2 SYDVKM. V was trimmed by 8 bases and J by 0 bases, leaving 26 bases between them. CDR3 DNA: TGTGCCAGCCCCCCCTCCGGGACTCCCGTATCCTATAGCAATCAGCCCCAGCATTTT. It codes for CASPPSGTPVSYSNQPQHF.

This chain connects TRBV5-1 to TRBJ2-5; 12 nucleotides line up with TRBD2. The CDR3 totals 15 residues. After removal of 5 bases from V and 1 base from J, the junction contained 3 bases not matched to a gene. Germline CDR1 SGHRS, CDR2 YFSETQ. The CDR3 loop is CASRILAGGQETQYF. The CDR3, as DNA: TGCGCCAGCAGGATACTAGCGGGGGGCCAAGAGACCCAGTACTTC.

By share of the sample, this clone is medium-sized. DNA for the CDR3: TGTGCCAGCAGTTTATCTCTCTGGAGGACTGGGGCCAACGTCCTGACTTTC. Amino acid sequence: CASSLSLWRTGANVLTF. The chain couples TRBV28 to TRBJ2-6, with D possibly TRBD2 on 5 matching bases. With 1 base removed from V and 2 bases from J, the gap between germline ends came to 12 bases. CDR1 is MDHEN, CDR2 SYDVKM, per germline. The CDR3 spans 17 residues.

This clone came up once. V is TRBV18 and J is TRBJ2-7; D unresolved. Germline V CDR1 and CDR2: KGHSH, LQKENI. This CDR3 contains 12 residues. Trimming took off 6 bases at V and 5 bases at J, with 11 bases between the two ends. The CDR3 DNA reads as TGTGCCAGCTCCTCGGGCGAAGACGAGCAGTACTTC. This gives the protein CASSSGEDEQYF.